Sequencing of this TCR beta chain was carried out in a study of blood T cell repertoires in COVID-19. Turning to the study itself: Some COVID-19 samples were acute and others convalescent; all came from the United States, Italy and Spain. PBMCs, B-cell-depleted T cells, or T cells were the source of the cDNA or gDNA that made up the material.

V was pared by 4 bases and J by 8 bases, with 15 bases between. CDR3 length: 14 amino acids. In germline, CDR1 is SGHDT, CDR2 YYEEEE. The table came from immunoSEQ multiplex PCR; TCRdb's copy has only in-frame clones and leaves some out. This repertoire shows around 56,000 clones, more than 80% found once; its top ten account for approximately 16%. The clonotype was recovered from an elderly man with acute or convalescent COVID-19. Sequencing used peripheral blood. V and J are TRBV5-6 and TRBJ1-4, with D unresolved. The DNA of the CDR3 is TGTGCCAGCAGCAGGACGGGAGAGTGGGAAAAACTGTTTTTT. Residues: CASSRTGEWEKLFF.